This T cell receptor beta chain was captured in a study of T-cell memory formation after mild COVID-19. Notes on the study in general: CM and EM subsets held most contracting CD4+ clones; EMRA held CD8+ ones.

MiXCR, run by TCRdb on the 5' RACE reads, gives a single entry per CDR3 protein. The data hold 140,000 or so distinct CDR3 sequences, with 14% observed a single time. A remark on this clonotype: Its antigen is still unknown.

The receptor was derived from an adult woman who had mild COVID-19 (a few samples of this study predate the infection). Cell type and time point are not known. Material for sequencing was PBMCs or a T cell subset sorted from them (not recorded which).

The CDR3 here is CASSSPGAVTEAFF. The CDR3 DNA reads as TGTGCCAGCAGCTCCCCTGGGGCAGTCACTGAAGCTTTCTTT. The rearrangement links TRBV5-6 to TRBJ1-1, with TRBD1 as a possible D gene (5 bases). From germline, CDR1 is SGHDT and CDR2 YYEEEE. The CDR3 is made up of 14 amino acids. V dropped 3 bases and J dropped 4 bases, with 13 bases sitting between them.